This TCR beta chain was documented in a study of control samples from healthy donors and cancer patients. With 1 base removed from V and 3 bases from J, the gap between germline ends came to 13 bases. The length of the CDR3 is 15 residues. Per germline, CDR1 WNHNN and CDR2 SYGVQD (reference sequence). Assay used: immunoSEQ multiplex PCR; TCRdb lists only in-frame clones, some missing. The data hold 85,000 to 90,000 clones, with more than 70% observed a single time. The V call is TRBV10-1, the J call TRBJ2-7, with D perhaps matching TRBD2 (6 bases). Sequencing was carried out using blood. This receptor was identified in a woman between 40 and 50 years old in good health. DNA for the CDR3: TGCGCCAGCAGTGAGTTATCGGGAGACCTCTACGAGCAGTACTTC. Amino acid sequence: CASSELSGDLYEQYF.